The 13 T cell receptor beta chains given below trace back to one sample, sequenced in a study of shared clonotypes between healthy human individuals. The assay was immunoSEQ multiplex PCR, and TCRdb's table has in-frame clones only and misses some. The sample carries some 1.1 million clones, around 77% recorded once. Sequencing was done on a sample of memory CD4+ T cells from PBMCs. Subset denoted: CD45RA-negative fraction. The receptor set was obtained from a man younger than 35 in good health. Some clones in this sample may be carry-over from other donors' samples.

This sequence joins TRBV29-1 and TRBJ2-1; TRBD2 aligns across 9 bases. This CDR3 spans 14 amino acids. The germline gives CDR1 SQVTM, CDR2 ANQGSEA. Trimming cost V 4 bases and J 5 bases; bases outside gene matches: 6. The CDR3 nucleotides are TGCAGCGTTGTTAAATTAGCGGGAGACAATGAGCAGTTCTTC. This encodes CSVVKLAGDNEQFF.

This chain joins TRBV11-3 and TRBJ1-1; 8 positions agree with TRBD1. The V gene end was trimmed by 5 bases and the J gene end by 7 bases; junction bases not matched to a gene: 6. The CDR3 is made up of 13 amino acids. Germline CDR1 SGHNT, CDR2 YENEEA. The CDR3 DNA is TGTGCCAGCAGCAAAGGGACAGGCCATGAAGCTTTCTTT. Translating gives CASSKGTGHEAFF.

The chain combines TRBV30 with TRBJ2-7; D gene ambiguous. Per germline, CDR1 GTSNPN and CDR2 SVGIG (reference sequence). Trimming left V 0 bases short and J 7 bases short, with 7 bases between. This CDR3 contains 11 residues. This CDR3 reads CAWSVSREQYF. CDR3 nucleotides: TGTGCCTGGAGTGTTTCGAGGGAGCAGTACTTC.

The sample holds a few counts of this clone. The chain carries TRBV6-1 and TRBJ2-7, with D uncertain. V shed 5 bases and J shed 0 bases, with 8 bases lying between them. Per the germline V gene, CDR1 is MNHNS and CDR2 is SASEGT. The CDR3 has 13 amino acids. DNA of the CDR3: TGTGCCAGCAGTCTACAGCTCTCCTACGAGCAGTACTTC. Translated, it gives CASSLQLSYEQYF.

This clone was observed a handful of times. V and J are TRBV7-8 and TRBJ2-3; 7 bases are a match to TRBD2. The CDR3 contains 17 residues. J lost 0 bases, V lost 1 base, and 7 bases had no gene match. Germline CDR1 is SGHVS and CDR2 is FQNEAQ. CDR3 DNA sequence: TGTGCCAGCAGCTTAGACATGGGACTACCCAGCACAGATACGCAGTATTTT. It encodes CASSLDMGLPSTDTQYF.

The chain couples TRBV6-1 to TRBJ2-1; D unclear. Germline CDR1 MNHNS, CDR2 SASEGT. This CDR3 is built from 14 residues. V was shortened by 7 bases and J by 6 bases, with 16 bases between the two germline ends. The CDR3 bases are TGTGCCAGCACCCCTCCGCCGGGCGGCAATGAGCAGTTCTTC. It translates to CASTPPPGGNEQFF.

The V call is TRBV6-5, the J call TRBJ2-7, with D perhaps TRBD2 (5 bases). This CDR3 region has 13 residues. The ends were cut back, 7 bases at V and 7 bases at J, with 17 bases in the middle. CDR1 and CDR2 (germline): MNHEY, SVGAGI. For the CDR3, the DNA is TGTGCCAGCAAATGGAGGAGCCTTGGAGAGCAGTACTTC. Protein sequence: CASKWRSLGEQYF.

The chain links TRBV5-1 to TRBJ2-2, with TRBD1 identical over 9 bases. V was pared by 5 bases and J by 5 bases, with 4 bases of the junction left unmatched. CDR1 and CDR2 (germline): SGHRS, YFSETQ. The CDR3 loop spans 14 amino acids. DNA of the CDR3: TGCGCCAGCAGTAGGACAGGGGAGACCGGGGAGCTGTTTTTT. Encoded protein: CASSRTGETGELFF.

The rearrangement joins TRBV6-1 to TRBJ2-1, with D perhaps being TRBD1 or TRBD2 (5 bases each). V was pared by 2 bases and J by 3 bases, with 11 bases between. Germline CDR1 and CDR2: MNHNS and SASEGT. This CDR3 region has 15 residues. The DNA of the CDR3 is TGTGCCAGCAGTGAACCCGGGGCCGTCTACAATGAGCAGTTCTTC. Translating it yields CASSEPGAVYNEQFF.

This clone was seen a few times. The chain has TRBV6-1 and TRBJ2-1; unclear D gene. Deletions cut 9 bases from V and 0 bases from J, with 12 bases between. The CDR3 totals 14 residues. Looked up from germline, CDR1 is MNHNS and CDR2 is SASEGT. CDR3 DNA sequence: TGTGCCAGTGGCGGTTATAGCTCCTACAATGAGCAGTTCTTC. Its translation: CASGGYSSYNEQFF.

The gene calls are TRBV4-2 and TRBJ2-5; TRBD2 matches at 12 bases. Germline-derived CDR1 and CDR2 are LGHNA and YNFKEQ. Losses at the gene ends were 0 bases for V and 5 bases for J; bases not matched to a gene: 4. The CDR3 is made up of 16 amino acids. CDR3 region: CASSQETSGSAETQYF. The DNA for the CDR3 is TGTGCCAGCAGCCAAGAGACTAGCGGGAGTGCTGAGACCCAGTACTTC.

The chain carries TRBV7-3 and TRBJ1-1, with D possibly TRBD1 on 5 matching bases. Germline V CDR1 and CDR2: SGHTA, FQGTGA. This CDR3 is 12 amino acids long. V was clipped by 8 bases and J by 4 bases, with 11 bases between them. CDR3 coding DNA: TGTGCCAGCTCCACAGGTCCCACTGAAGCTTTCTTT. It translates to CASSTGPTEAFF.

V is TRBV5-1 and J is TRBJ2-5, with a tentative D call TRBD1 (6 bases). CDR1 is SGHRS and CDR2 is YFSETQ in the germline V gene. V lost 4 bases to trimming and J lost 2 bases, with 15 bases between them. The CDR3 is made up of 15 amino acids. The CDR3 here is CASSDELGGQETQYF. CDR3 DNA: TGCGCCAGCAGCGATGAACTAGGGGGACAAGAGACCCAGTACTTC. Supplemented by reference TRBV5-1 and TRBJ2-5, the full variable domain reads KAGVTQTPRYLIKTRGQQVTLSCSPISGHRSVSWYQQTPGQGLQFLFEYFSETQRNKGNFPGRFSGRQFSNSRSEMNVSTLELGDSALYLCASSDELGGQETQYFGPGTRLLVL.